This TCR beta chain was captured by sequencing in a study of blood T cells in healthy people across ages. Across the study: With template switching, about one barcoded beta molecule was captured per two T cells.

Regarding the study as a whole: Lack of knowledge of donor CMV status possibly confounded expanded clonotype changes.

A second roughly 6 to 12 cycle PCR used barcoded and J-beta primers. MiXCR, applied by TCRdb to the 5' RACE reads, yields one record per CDR3 protein. The sample consists of 800,000 or so distinct CDR3 sequences, roughly 25% of them appearing once. Germline lookup yields CDR1 SGHTA and CDR2 FQGNSA. The CDR3 is made up of 17 amino acids. Trimming removed 2 bases at V and 0 bases at J, with 14 bases between. RNA extraction gave at least 5.5 micrograms of total RNA per sample. Concerning this clonotype: Its antigen remains unidentified.

These data were also reused for a study on T cells of mothers and their children.

The chain is built from TRBV7-2 and TRBJ2-1; possible D gene TRBD2, 7 bases. This TCR was sampled from a boy younger than 18 in good health. Specimen: blood. Here the CDR3 reads CASSLSPRGLSYNEQFF. The CDR3 DNA reads TGTGCCAGCAGCTTATCTCCGCGGGGGCTCTCCTACAATGAGCAGTTCTTC.